This entry lists 8 T cell receptor beta chains sequenced from one sample in a study of early T cells in non-severe SARS-CoV-2 infection. TCRdb ran MiXCR on the 5' RACE reads and lists one entry per CDR3 protein. The sample consists of 25,000 to 35,000 distinct CDR3 sequences, less than 7% of them appearing once. The sample consisted of whole blood. These receptors originate from an adult who was a healthcare worker with PCR-confirmed SARS-CoV-2 infection or an uninfected control (not recorded which).

This clonotype was seen repeatedly, ten times or more. The chain recombines TRBV6-2 or TRBV6-3 with TRBJ1-1, with D possibly being TRBD1 (5 bases). Germline loops: CDR1 MNHEY, CDR2 SVGEGT. V was pared by 6 bases and J by 0 bases, with 20 bases between. CDR3 size: 17 residues. The DNA for the CDR3 is TGTGCCAGCAGGGTCGGGGGGGTGAGCGCAATGAACACTGAAGCTTTCTTT. Amino acid sequence: CASRVGGVSAMNTEAFF.

The chain's CDR3 is CAWIEGSYGYTF. The CDR3 DNA follows: TGTGCCTGGATAGAGGGGAGCTATGGCTACACCTTC. The chain carries TRBV30 and TRBJ1-2; D might be TRBD1 (5 bases). Germline V gene lookup returns CDR1 GTSNPN and CDR2 SVGIG (reference sequence). Trimming cost V 4 bases and J 4 bases, with 10 bases left between them. The CDR3 has 12 amino acids. Using reference TRBV30 and TRBJ1-2 for the parts outside the CDR3, the full variable domain is SQTIHQWPATLVQPVGSPLSLECTVEGTSNPNLYWYRQAAGRGLQLLFYSVGIGQISSEVPQNLSASRPQDRQFILSSKKLLLSDSGFYLCAWIEGSYGYTFGSGTRLTVV.

V and J are TRBV6-2 or TRBV6-3 and TRBJ2-3; D remains ambiguous. CDR3 length: 16 amino acids. The germline gives CDR1 MNHEY, CDR2 SVGEGT. Trimming left V 2 bases short and J 0 bases short, with 12 bases between. The CDR3 loop reads CASSYPIGPSTDTQYF. In DNA form, the CDR3 reads TGTGCCAGCAGTTACCCGATCGGGCCTAGCACAGATACGCAGTATTTT.

The V and J genes are TRBV10-1 and TRBJ2-1; D tentatively reads TRBD1 or TRBD2 (6 bases each). From germline, CDR1 is WNHNN and CDR2 SYGVQD (reference sequence). Between the trimmed V and J ends, which lost 5 bases and 10 bases, there was a span of 18 bases. The CDR3 is 14 residues long. Here the CDR3 reads CASSPRTGGKEQFF. The CDR3 DNA reads TGCGCCAGCAGTCCTAGGACCGGGGGCAAGGAGCAGTTCTTC.

This clonotype was recorded at least ten times. The rearrangement links TRBV7-2 to TRBJ1-5, with 9 bases matching TRBD1. Unmatched junction bases numbered 3, after V lost 5 bases and J lost 1 base. Germline loops: CDR1 SGHTA, CDR2 FQGNSA. This CDR3 is 15 amino acids long. In DNA, the CDR3 is TGTGCCAGCAGCGCTGGACAGGGGAGCAATCAGCCCCAGCATTTT. It translates to CASSAGQGSNQPQHF. The variable domain in full, with the rest retrieved from reference TRBV7-2 and TRBJ1-5, is GAGVSQSPSNKVTEKGKDVELRCDPISGHTALYWYRQSLGQGLEFLIYFQGNSAPDKSGLPSDRFSAERTGGSVSTLTIQRTQQEDSAVYLCASSAGQGSNQPQHFGDGTRLSIL.

This clonotype was seen ten or more times. The junction and the germline gene differ at one end; a read error may be behind it. The chain carries TRBV7-9 and TRBJ1-1; TRBD1 matches 7 bases. The CDR3 runs to 11 residues. Germline V CDR1 and CDR2: SEHNR, FQNEAQ (reference sequence). The CDR3 reads CASSRGQSFIF. CDR3 DNA: TGTGCCAGCAGCAGGGGACAGAGCTTCATCTTT.

In this sample, this clonotype turned up a few times. V is TRBV19 and J is TRBJ1-4; weak D call: TRBD1 (5 bases). Deletions cut 5 bases from V and 5 bases from J, with 6 bases between. The CDR3 contains 12 residues. CDR1 is LNHDA and CDR2 is SQIVND in the germline V gene (reference sequence). The CDR3 region has the DNA TGTGCCAGTAGTGACAGAAATGAAAAACTGTTTTTT. Residues: CASSDRNEKLFF.

The CDR3 loop reads CASSFPLNGYTF. The CDR3, as DNA: TGTGCCAGCAGTTTTCCTTTAAATGGCTACACCTTC. This chain links TRBV12-3 or TRBV12-4 with TRBJ1-2; D ambiguous. The CDR3 contains 12 residues. V was shortened by 3 bases and J by 6 bases, with 8 bases between the two germline ends.